Listed below are T cell receptor beta chains from one sample, sequenced in a study of blood T cell repertoires in COVID-19. Profiling relied on immunoSEQ multiplex PCR, and the TCRdb table lists in-frame clones only, not all of them. The profile shows a few hundred thousand clones, roughly 85% of them singletons. The sample taken for sequencing was peripheral blood. The origin of the receptors is a woman aged 18-29 years with acute or convalescent COVID-19. Each CDR3 is given with its conserved first and last residue. The D gene is left open where the match is weak. Clone size appears in some rows only: once, few, many, or a class for an expanded clone.

clone size	V gene	J gene	D gene	CDR3 DNA	CDR3 protein
-	TRBV11-3	TRBJ2-5	-	TGTGCCAGCAGCCTGGGGGGCCAAGAGACCCAGTACTTC	CASSLGGQETQYF
-	TRBV6-1	TRBJ2-7	-	TGTGCCAGCAGTGAAGCTGTAGGAGCCTTCTACGAGCAGTACTTC	CASSEAVGAFYEQYF
-	TRBV6-5	TRBJ2-7	-	TGTGCCAGCAGTTATGGACAGCTCGTTGGCTACGAGCAGTACTTC	CASSYGQLVGYEQYF
-	TRBV5-4	TRBJ2-1	-	TGTGCCAGCTCGTTGAGCCGATACAATGAGCAGTTCTTC	CASSLSRYNEQFF
few	TRBV6-5	TRBJ1-1	-	TGTGCCAGCAGTCGGGCCGCGGGCACTGAAGCTTTCTTT	CASSRAAGTEAFF
-	TRBV18	TRBJ2-1	-	TGTGCCAGCTCACCACCGAGGGGGGGGTACAATGAGCAGTTCTTC	CASSPPRGGYNEQFF
-	TRBV5-1	TRBJ1-2	-	TGCGCCAGCAGCGCACAGGGACCTGGCGATGGCTACACCTTC	CASSAQGPGDGYTF
once	TRBV25-1	TRBJ1-1	TRBD1	TGTGCCAGCAGGGAAGGGGGCGCGGAAGCTTTCTTT	CASREGGAEAFF
-	TRBV9	TRBJ2-5	-	TGTGCCAGCAGTCCTAGGTATTGGGGGCCGGGGGAGACCCAGTACTTC	CASSPRYWGPGETQYF
-	TRBV27	TRBJ1-2	TRBD1	TGTGCCAGCAGTGTGATACCGGGACAGGGGGCGTCTCACCATGGCTACACCTTC	CASSVIPGQGASHHGYTF
-	TRBV19	TRBJ1-1	TRBD1	TGTGCCAGTAGGCGACAGGGATCGTTTGAGGAAGCTTTCTTT	CASRRQGSFEEAFF
-	TRBV28	TRBJ2-3	TRBD1	TGTGCCAGCAGTTTAGGCTTTCTGGGACAGGGCACAGATACGCAGTATTTT	CASSLGFLGQGTDTQYF
-	TRBV7-3	TRBJ2-6	-	TGTGCCAGCAGCTTAATTCAGGGGTCTGGGGCCAACGTCCTGACTTTC	CASSLIQGSGANVLTF
-	TRBV9	TRBJ2-7	TRBD2	TGTGCCAGCAGCCCCGGGACTATCTACGAGCAGTACTTC	CASSPGTIYEQYF
few	TRBV5-1	TRBJ1-4	-	TGCGCCAGCAGCTTGGGGCAGGGGCCTAATGAAAAACTGTTTTTT	CASSLGQGPNEKLFF
once	TRBV19	TRBJ2-7	TRBD2	TGTGCCAGTAGTCCCAGGAAAGGGCTAGCGGGACCGCGGGAGCAGTACTTC	CASSPRKGLAGPREQYF
-	TRBV21-1	TRBJ2-2	-	TGCCCGGGGTTGGGCACCGGGGAGCTGTTTTTT	CPGLGTGELFF
-	TRBV2	TRBJ1-6	TRBD1	TGTGCCAGCAGTGAGGGGACAGCTGTCACCAATTATAATTCACCCCTCCACTTT	CASSEGTAVTNYNSPLHF
-	TRBV19	TRBJ2-1	TRBD2	TGTGCCAGTAGTATAGATTCGGGACTAGGGGCCTACAATGAGCAGTTCTTC	CASSIDSGLGAYNEQFF
-	TRBV5-4	TRBJ2-7	-	TGTGCCAGCAGCTTGGACAGGATCTACGAGCAGTACTTC	CASSLDRIYEQYF
-	TRBV18	TRBJ2-5	TRBD2	TGTGCCAGCTCACAGCTACTAGCGGGAGGCCCACAAGAGACCCAGTACTTC	CASSQLLAGGPQETQYF
few	TRBV6-6	TRBJ1-2	-	TGTGCCAGCACCGGACAGTTAGACCCGTTCCTTGTCACCTTC	CASTGQLDPFLVTF
-	TRBV13	TRBJ2-7	TRBD1	TGTGCCAGCAGTGGGGGACAGGAGGACTACGAGCAGTACTTC	CASSGGQEDYEQYF
-	TRBV23-1	TRBJ1-6	-	TGCGCCAGCAGTCAAAGCCGGCCGTTAGAGGATTCACCCCTCCACTTT	CASSQSRPLEDSPLHF
-	TRBV24-1	TRBJ2-5	TRBD2	TGTGCCACCAGTGATAGCGGGAGGGCCGAGACCCAGTACTTC	CATSDSGRAETQYF
-	TRBV5-6	TRBJ2-7	TRBD2	TGTGCCAGCAGCGCGAGACTAGCGGGGTTAGGCGAGCAGTACTTC	CASSARLAGLGEQYF
-	TRBV28	TRBJ1-5	TRBD1	TGTGCCAGCCGAGGACAGGGTCGGCAGCCCCAGCATTTT	CASRGQGRQPQHF
-	TRBV2	TRBJ2-1	TRBD2	TGTGCCAGCAGTCCCACTAGCGGACTTTACAATGAGCAGTTCTTC	CASSPTSGLYNEQFF
-	TRBV2	TRBJ2-5	TRBD1	TGTGCCAGCAGTGAAAAGGGGGCTTCAAGGGTGACCCAGTACTTC	CASSEKGASRVTQYF
-	TRBV7-9	TRBJ2-5	-	TGTGCCAGCAGCGCTAGAGGTTGGGAGACCCAGTACTTC	CASSARGWETQYF
-	TRBV2	TRBJ2-5	-	TGTGCCAGCAGGAGGGTAGGGTGGGAGACCCAGTACTTC	CASRRVGWETQYF
-	TRBV25-1	TRBJ2-7	-	TGTGCCAGCAGCCCAGGGGGGACTAGATTGGCCTACGAGCAGTACTTC	CASSPGGTRLAYEQYF
-	TRBV11-3	TRBJ1-3	TRBD1	TGTGCCAGCAGCTTTACTCGGGACAGGGCATCCTCCTCTGGAAACACCATATATTTT	CASSFTRDRASSSGNTIYF
-	TRBV19	TRBJ1-1	-	TGTGCCAGTAGTATTGGATACAGGGAATTGGGTATTGGGAACACTGAAGCTTTCTTT	CASSIGYRELGIGNTEAFF
-	TRBV6-5	TRBJ1-2	-	TGTGCCAGCACGGGGGGCGACTATGGCTACACCTTC	CASTGGDYGYTF
-	TRBV6-1	TRBJ1-6	-	TGTGCCAGCAGTGAACTTTACAGGGAATCACCCCTCCACTTT	CASSELYRESPLHF
-	TRBV24-1	TRBJ2-2	-	TGTGCCACCAGTGACTGGGGACCCGGGGGCACCGGGGAGCTGTTTTTT	CATSDWGPGGTGELFF
-	TRBV6-5	TRBJ1-5	TRBD1	TGTGCCAGCAGGATGACAGGGGAAAATCAGCCCCAGCATTTT	CASRMTGENQPQHF
-	TRBV6-1	TRBJ1-2	TRBD1	TGTGCCAGCAGTGAAGGATTAGCTGACAGGGGGTATGGCTACACCTTC	CASSEGLADRGYGYTF
-	TRBV6-5	TRBJ1-2	-	TGTGCCAGCAGTTCCGGGACAAAAAAAAACTATGGCTACACCTTC	CASSSGTKKNYGYTF
-	TRBV18	TRBJ2-1	-	TGTGCCAGCTCACCATATATACAGGGTGGCGATGAGCAGTTCTTC	CASSPYIQGGDEQFF
-	TRBV28	TRBJ1-1	-	TGTGCCAGCGCCAGGAACACTGAAGCTTTCTTT	CASARNTEAFF
-	TRBV15	TRBJ1-5	TRBD1	TGTGCCACCAGCGGGGGATTACAGGGGATGGGCCCTTATAGCAATCAGCCCCAGCATTTT	CATSGGLQGMGPYSNQPQHF
-	TRBV29-1	TRBJ1-2	-	TGCAGCGTCGACACCGTTATAGGGGCGCATGGCTACACCTTC	CSVDTVIGAHGYTF
once	TRBV24-1	TRBJ1-6	-	TGTGCCACCAGTGATTCTCGTGAGGGAAGAAGATCACCCCTCCACTTT	CATSDSREGRRSPLHF
few	TRBV6-6	TRBJ2-7	TRBD2	TGTGCCAGCAGGGGGCTAGCGGGGACCTACGAGCAGTACTTC	CASRGLAGTYEQYF
-	TRBV6-2/TRBV6-3	TRBJ2-7	-	TGTGCCAGCAGTTCCTATTTGGGGGGAACCCAACCCCAGCAGTACTTC	CASSSYLGGTQPQQYF
many	TRBV28	TRBJ2-7	TRBD1	TGTGCCAGCAGTACGATTGGACAGGGGAAGTACGAGCAGTACTTC	CASSTIGQGKYEQYF
-	TRBV12-3/TRBV12-4	TRBJ2-3	-	TGTGCCAGCAGTTTAGGCGGGAATACGCAGTATTTT	CASSLGGNTQYF
-	TRBV28	TRBJ1-1	TRBD1	TGTGCCAGCAGTAATACCCTGACAGGGCATCACACTGAAGCTTTCTTT	CASSNTLTGHHTEAFF
-	TRBV5-6	TRBJ1-6	TRBD1	TGTGCCAGCAGCTTGATGTGGGACAGGTCACCCCTCCACTTT	CASSLMWDRSPLHF
-	TRBV7-3	TRBJ2-7	TRBD2	TGTGCCAGCAGCTTAAAAGGGGTTAGCGGGAGGGCTTCCGAGCAGTACTTC	CASSLKGVSGRASEQYF